These 12 T cell receptor beta chains originate from one sample sequenced in a study of cytomegalovirus exposure and HLA in healthy donors. In the PCR, 60 Vbeta and 13 Jbeta primers were used. TCRdb's copy holds only in-frame clones and misses some; the assay was immunoSEQ multiplex PCR. The data show 100,000 to 120,000 clones, 75% to 85% seen once. Sequenced material: PBMCs. The receptors were gathered from a man in his thirties or forties in good health and CMV-seronegative.

The chain carries TRBV11-2 and TRBJ2-5; maybe TRBD2 (5 bases). Germline V lookup: CDR1 SGHAT, CDR2 FQNNGV. This CDR3 contains 16 residues. V gave up 4 bases and J gave up 5 bases, with 20 bases separating them. CDR3: CASSSWTDLERETQYF. DNA for the CDR3: TGTGCCAGCAGCTCCTGGACTGACCTAGAGAGGGAGACCCAGTACTTC.

CDR3 nucleotide sequence: TGTGCCAGCTCAGACAGACAATACGAGCAGTACTTC. This sequence encodes CASSDRQYEQYF. V and J are TRBV18 and TRBJ2-7; weak D call: TRBD1 (5 bases). The CDR3 is made up of 12 amino acids. Per the germline V gene, CDR1 is KGHSH and CDR2 is LQKENI. Trimming stripped 5 bases from V and 4 bases from J, with 9 bases between.

The chain joins TRBV9 to TRBJ2-2; 16 bases are shared with TRBD2. Trimming at V came to 6 bases and at J to 6 bases, leaving 8 bases not matched to a gene. This CDR3 is 17 amino acids long. Germline lookup yields CDR1 SGDLS and CDR2 YYNGEE. Written as DNA, the CDR3 is TGTGCCAGCAACCCTCAGGGACTAGCGGGGGGGCCCGGGGAGCTGTTTTTT. Translation gives CASNPQGLAGGPGELFF. Looking up the rest from reference TRBV9 and TRBJ2-2 gives the full variable domain: DSGVTQTPKHLITATGQRVTLRCSPRSGDLSVYWYQQSLDQGLQFLIQYYNGEERAKGNILERFSAQQFPDLHSELNLSSLELGDSALYFCASNPQGLAGGPGELFFGEGSRLTVL.

The V call is TRBV7-6, the J call TRBJ2-5; D might be TRBD2 (6 bases). Germline V gives CDR1 SGHVS, CDR2 FNYEAQ. Deletions cut 4 bases from V and 5 bases from J, with 14 bases between. The CDR3 consists of 14 residues. CDR3 nucleotide sequence: TGTGCCAGCAGCTCCCGGAGGGGTGGGGAGACCCAGTACTTC. It encodes CASSSRRGGETQYF.

The J gene is TRBJ1-2, the V gene TRBV5-4, with 7 bases aligning to TRBD1. The germline V gene has CDR1 SGHNT and CDR2 YYREEE (reference sequence). The V gene end was trimmed by 0 bases and the J gene end by 6 bases; junction bases not matched to a gene: 5. CDR3 length equals 14 residues. The CDR3 loop is CASSLGGGEDGYTF. The CDR3 DNA is TGTGCCAGCAGCTTGGGAGGGGGCGAAGATGGCTACACCTTC.

V gene TRBV6-5 combines with J gene TRBJ1-5; D possibly corresponds to TRBD1 (5 bases). Germline CDR1 reads MNHEY; CDR2 reads SVGAGI. The V gene lost 0 bases and the J gene lost 7 bases, with 16 bases spanning the gap. This CDR3 contains 16 residues. This CDR3 reads CASSYSSSGKGQPQHF. As DNA, the CDR3 is TGTGCCAGCAGTTACTCTTCTAGCGGAAAGGGGCAGCCCCAGCATTTT.

This clone is a singleton in its sample. The chain recombines TRBV5-1 with TRBJ2-1; 10 nucleotides align to TRBD1. V lost 1 base and J lost 9; bases outside the gene matches: 10. The CDR3 covers 16 residues. The germline CDR1 and CDR2 sequences are SGHRS and YFSETQ. CDR3 protein: CASSLFAGQGLGEQFF. DNA for the CDR3: TGCGCCAGCAGCTTGTTCGCGGGACAGGGGCTGGGTGAGCAGTTCTTC. Based on the CDR3 plus reference TRBV5-1 and TRBJ2-1, the full variable domain is KAGVTQTPRYLIKTRGQQVTLSCSPISGHRSVSWYQQTPGQGLQFLFEYFSETQRNKGNFPGRFSGRQFSNSRSEMNVSTLELGDSALYLCASSLFAGQGLGEQFFGPGTRLTVL.

The rearrangement uses TRBV11-2 and TRBJ2-6; maybe TRBD1 (6 bases). Germline CDR1 is SGHAT and CDR2 is FQNNGV. This CDR3 contains 18 residues. Between the trimmed V and J ends, which lost 3 bases and 0 bases, there was a span of 15 bases. CDR3 bases: TGTGCCAGCAGCTTCCTCGGACAGACCTACTCTGGGGCCAACGTCCTGACTTTC. This encodes CASSFLGQTYSGANVLTF.

The chain links TRBV15 to TRBJ2-3, with D unresolved. V was clipped by 1 base and J by 4 bases, with 12 bases between them. Germline CDR1 is LNHNV and CDR2 is YYDKDF (reference sequence). There are 15 residues in the CDR3. The CDR3 nucleotides are TGTGCCACCAGCAGAGTTCAGTCGCCGCCAGATACGCAGTATTTT. Translated, it gives CATSRVQSPPDTQYF. The full variable domain, in which reference TRBV15 and TRBJ2-3 provide the parts outside the CDR3, is DAMVIQNPRYQVTQFGKPVTLSCSQTLNHNVMYWYQQKSSQAPKLLFHYYDKDFNNEADTPDNFQSRRPNTSFCFLDIRSPGLGDTAMYLCATSRVQSPPDTQYFGPGTRLTVL.

The rearrangement uses TRBV29-1 and TRBJ2-1, with TRBD1 as a possible D gene (5 bases). CDR1 and CDR2 from the germline V gene are SQVTM and ANQGSEA. The CDR3 loop spans 13 amino acids. Trimming pared 6 bases from V and 6 bases from J, leaving 15 bases between. CDR3 in amino acids: CSVGQSKGNEQFF. The CDR3 DNA is TGCAGCGTCGGACAATCAAAGGGCAATGAGCAGTTCTTC.

V usage is TRBV19 and J usage is TRBJ1-1; tentatively, D is TRBD1 (6 bases). This CDR3 has 14 residues. Germline V gene lookup returns CDR1 LNHDA and CDR2 SQIVND (reference sequence). Trimming took 6 bases from V and 9 from J, leaving 20 bases between them. This CDR3 reads CASSSGQNWPKAFF. The DNA for the CDR3 is TGTGCCAGTAGCTCGGGACAAAACTGGCCCAAAGCTTTCTTT.

CDR3 loop: CASSSLLYEQYF. The DNA of the CDR3 is TGTGCCAGCAGCTCGCTACTCTACGAGCAGTACTTC. The V gene is TRBV7-9, the J gene TRBJ2-7, with unresolved D. The V end was cut by 4 bases, the J end by 3 bases, with 7 bases between. The germline V gene has CDR1 SEHNR and CDR2 FQNEAQ (reference sequence). The CDR3 spans 12 residues.